These 10 T cell receptor beta chains share one sample of origin, sequenced in a study of blood T cell repertoires in COVID-19. Sequencing was performed with immunoSEQ multiplex PCR; in TCRdb, only in-frame clones are kept and a portion is missing. The repertoire consists of about 46,000 clones, with approximately 83% occurring once and the leading ten covering 15% to 17%. Sequencing was done on a sample of peripheral blood. The receptors were gathered from a human donor in a cohort sampled during active COVID-19. The donor label of this sample is uncertain.

This clone appeared a few times. V gene TRBV5-1 combines with J gene TRBJ1-5, with TRBD1 matching over 10 bases. The CDR3 is made up of 15 amino acids. CDR1 is SGHRS, CDR2 YFSETQ, per germline. V shed 4 bases and J 2 bases; nucleotides not matched to a gene: 3. The CDR3 DNA follows: TGCGCCAGCAGCATTGGACAGGGGGGCAATCAGCCCCAGCATTTT. Protein product: CASSIGQGGNQPQHF.

The chain uses TRBV7-8 and TRBJ2-3, with 11 bases aligning to TRBD2. In germline, CDR1 is SGHVS, CDR2 FQNEAQ. With V trimmed by 5 bases and J by 7 bases, 11 bases remained unmatched. The CDR3 sequence is 16 residues long. CDR3 in amino acids: CASSPPGTSGGNTQYF. CDR3 DNA sequence: TGTGCCAGCAGCCCCCCGGGAACTAGCGGGGGTAATACGCAGTATTTT.

The chain recombines TRBV5-4 with TRBJ1-1; D possibly corresponds to TRBD1 (6 bases). The V and J ends lost 3 bases and 4 bases respectively, with 19 bases between them. CDR1 is SGHNT and CDR2 is YYREEE in the germline V gene (reference sequence). There are 16 residues in the CDR3. The CDR3 protein is CASSSRVGAPGTEAFF. DNA for the CDR3: TGTGCCAGCAGCTCTAGGGTGGGGGCCCCTGGCACTGAAGCTTTCTTT. Supplemented by reference TRBV5-4 and TRBJ1-1, the full variable domain reads ETGVTQSPTHLIKTRGQQVTLRCSSQSGHNTVSWYQQALGQGPQFIFQYYREEENGRGNFPPRFSGLQFPNYSSELNVNALELDDSALYLCASSSRVGAPGTEAFFGQGTRLTVV.

The CDR3 loop is CASSRLRQTQETQYF. The DNA for the CDR3 is TGTGCCAGCTCCCGCCTCCGACAGACCCAAGAGACCCAGTACTTC. J is TRBJ2-5 and V is TRBV18, with a possible D match to TRBD1 (5 bases). V was clipped by 6 bases and J by 1 base, with 15 bases between them. This CDR3 contains 15 residues. CDR1 is KGHSH, CDR2 LQKENI, per germline.

This sequence joins TRBV9 and TRBJ2-4; TRBD2 matches at 7 bases. The length of the CDR3 is 13 residues. The germline CDR1 and CDR2 sequences are SGDLS and YYNGEE. V trimming: 5 bases; J trimming: 7 bases; junction bases outside the gene matches: 6. CDR3 region: CASSAGGTNIQYF. CDR3 DNA: TGTGCCAGCAGTGCCGGGGGGACCAACATTCAGTACTTC.

This chain connects TRBV9 to TRBJ2-3, with TRBD1 matching over 9 bases. The CDR3 has 15 residues. CDR1 and CDR2 from the germline V gene are SGDLS and YYNGEE. Germline trimming cut 3 bases from V and 1 base from J; bases unmatched to any gene: 3. This CDR3 is CASSAGDRGTDTQYF. The CDR3 nucleotides are TGTGCCAGCAGCGCCGGGGACAGGGGCACAGATACGCAGTATTTT.

This chain uses TRBV28 with TRBJ2-5, with 12 bases aligning to TRBD2. Germline V lookup: CDR1 MDHEN, CDR2 SYDVKM. The CDR3 is 14 residues long. V was pared by 7 bases and J by 5 bases, with 5 bases of the junction left unmatched. The DNA for the CDR3 is TGTGCCAGCACGCCTAGCGGGGGGGCGGAGACCCAGTACTTC. It yields the protein CASTPSGGAETQYF.

This clone has just a few counts. This chain links TRBV14 with TRBJ2-5; D ambiguous. From germline, CDR1 is SGHDN and CDR2 FVKESK. The CDR3 spans 14 residues. V shed 0 bases and J shed 5 bases, with 10 bases lying between them. The chain's CDR3 is CASSQEDFAETQYF. DNA for the CDR3: TGTGCCAGCAGCCAAGAAGACTTCGCGGAGACCCAGTACTTC.

The chain has TRBV27 and TRBJ2-2; D perhaps matches TRBD1 (6 bases). Germline V CDR1 and CDR2: MNHEY, SMNVEV (reference sequence). This CDR3 region has 17 residues. Trimming left V 2 bases short and J 0 bases short, with 13 bases between. CDR3 coding DNA: TGTGCCAGCAGTTTACTACAGGGTCCAGCGAACACCGGGGAGCTGTTTTTT. Protein: CASSLLQGPANTGELFF.

This chain connects TRBV5-1 to TRBJ2-5; 10 nucleotides line up with TRBD1. This CDR3 is 14 amino acids long. J was trimmed by 5 bases and V by 7 bases; bases with no gene match: 8. Germline V lookup: CDR1 SGHRS, CDR2 YFSETQ. CDR3 protein: CASRTGTGDETQYF. CDR3 coding DNA: TGCGCCAGCCGGACCGGGACAGGGGACGAGACCCAGTACTTC.